This section outlines one T cell receptor (beta chain) sequence together with its context. There is no known antigen for this receptor. No quality values exist for individual bases; no much larger clone is one base distant. V is pruned by 2 bases and J by 2 bases, leaving 2 bases of the junction without a gene match. Sequences MNHEY (CDR1) and SVGAGI (CDR2) are obtained from the germline V gene. From its cysteine to its phenylalanine, the CDR3 spans 15 amino acids. The CDR3 DNA has 45 bases and is translated from base 1. The sample belongs to a study of blood T cell repertoires in COVID-19 (dated by TCRdb to about 2020). Broadly, across the study: Samples covering the acute and convalescent phases of COVID-19 were provided by collaborators in the United States, Italy and Spain. The prospective study material was composed of cDNA or gDNA derived from T cells, B-cell-depleted T cells, or PBMCs. Subjects who had been exposed to COVID-19, were actively infected with it, or had recovered from it provided the deeply sampled blood TCRbeta repertoires that made up the dataset. A freely available public database, intended as a resource for researchers studying the immune response to SARS-CoV-2, is where the repertoires were released. The samples were drawn from the first 160 participants of the ongoing ImmuneRACE study and from 1,254 subjects provided by 6 global collaborators. Nearly every sample came with metadata listing a de-identified subject ID, COVID-19 status, age in years and sex. Where available, HLA class I and class II types were obtained from metadata supplied by the sample provider rather than from assay-based typing. On the study overall, not on this receptor specifically: The amount of clinical and demographic metadata varied by source and participant and was provided uncurated.

Whole blood was collected in K2EDTA tubes by collaborating institutions according to the institutions' own protocols. Collaborator samples were shipped for TCRbeta analysis as frozen whole blood, isolated PBMCs, or DNA extracted from either sample type. TCRbeta CDR3 regions were amplified from genomic DNA by means of the immunoSEQ Assay, a bias-controlled multiplex PCR. From the authors' description of their analysis: The number of nucleated cells in each sample was estimated from the amplification of reference gene primers within the assay. To quantify the absolute abundance of each unique TCRbeta CDR3 rearrangement, sequence reads were collapsed and filtered. For each sample, productive Simpson clonality was calculated as the square root of Simpson's diversity index across productive rearrangements. What TCRdb holds here is the immuneACCESS table cut down to in-frame rearrangements. Part of the clones is not present; checked against another copy, under half of the missing clones reflect an unresolved V gene, and the others are unexplained. The DNA was the basis for D and trimming; V, J and clone size are from that table. This sample lists about 99,000 clones; less than 85% were detected once. The ten largest clones capture around 18% of the sample.

Recombination joined TRBV6-5 with TRBJ2-3; TRBD2 agrees with 9 junctional bases. Sequenced input: peripheral blood. This TCR was sampled from an elderly woman with active or convalescent COVID-19. The CDR3 is CASSYAGGITDTQYF. The nucleotide sequence is TGTGCCAGCAGTTACGCGGGAGGGATCACAGATACGCAGTATTTT.